The TCR beta chain described here comes from a study of radiotherapy plus CTLA-4 blockade in lung cancer listed by TCRdb under 2018. Regarding the research as a whole: Objective responses were observed in approximately 19% of enrolled patients, and disease control was achieved in approximately 32%. Here is what the overall study found, with its caveats: After treatment with radiotherapy and ipilimumab, TCR clones that originated in tumors expanded in peripheral blood. The strongest predictors of response were reported to be early dynamic shifts in blood T cell clones along with a rise in serum interferon-beta following radiation.

In this sample, this clone turned up a few times. Its antigen has not been determined. No clone much larger than this one lies a single base away; base qualities are absent. The junction shows trimming of 1 base on V and 4 bases on J, and the gene matches do not reach 7 bases of it. The CDR3 contains 15 residues, cysteine and phenylalanine counted. The sequence is cut down to CDR3 DNA, 45 bases in frame from base 1. In the germline V gene (reference sequence), CDR1 corresponds to SGHAT and CDR2 to FQDESV. In this study, focal radiation therapy paired with CTLA-4 blockade (ipilimumab) was tested in patients who had chemo-refractory metastatic non-small-cell lung cancer. The library was produced with the immunoSEQ multiplex PCR assay. TCRdb mirrors the immuneACCESS table, restricted to in-frame sequences. Some clones are absent from its copies; in checked studies, under half trace to an unresolved V gene, and the reason for the others is unknown. The table for this sample lists tens of thousands of clones; around four fifths of them were counted only once. The ten largest make up around 0.76% of the sample.

The clonotype was recovered from a human donor with non-small cell lung cancer who had stable disease on radiotherapy plus ipilimumab. The specimen was peripheral blood, collected from a patient treated with radiotherapy plus ipilimumab. The chain is assembled from TRBV11-1 and TRBJ2-7; TRBD1 aligns with 7 central bases. At the DNA level, the sequence is TGTGCCAGCAGCTTAGAGGGACAGACCCTATACGAGCAGTACTTC. It specifies CASSLEGQTLYEQYF.